This record covers a single TCR beta chain. The junction had 9 bases not matched to a gene; V was cut back by 7 bases and J by 3 bases. The V gene's germline CDR1 is LGHNT and CDR2 FRNRAP. The CDR3 consists of 15 residues. The data stem from a study of T cell repertoires in cytomegalovirus infection. Using its own MiXCR run on the reads, TCRdb lists one record per CDR3 protein. This table holds 560,000 or so distinct CDR3 sequences, approximately 15% found once. The sequence was collected from a human donor in good health (CMV status not recorded). Some clones in this sample may be carry-over from other donors' samples. The specimen was CD8+ T cells from PBMCs. The chain joins TRBV12-5 to TRBJ1-5, with 7 positions matching TRBD1. The CDR3 reads CASAPGQQYNQPQHF. The CDR3, as DNA: TGTGCTAGTGCCCCGGGACAGCAATACAATCAGCCCCAGCATTTT.